This T cell receptor beta chain appears in the sequencing data of a study of blood T cell repertoires in COVID-19. The wider study: The United States, Italy and Spain were the sources of the acute and convalescent COVID-19 samples. The analysed material was cDNA or gDNA that came from T cells, B-cell-depleted T cells, or PBMCs.

As processed by the authors: For nucleated cells, counts were estimated from reference gene primer amplification. TCRdb's table, derived via immunoSEQ multiplex PCR, lists solely in-frame clones and lacks some. Clone size and V and J calls were adopted from that table, with D and trimming inferred from the DNA. Among some 170,000 clones, 81% were seen once, and the ten largest hold 9.5% to 12%. Sample: peripheral blood. The receptor was derived from a man in his 60s with active or convalescent COVID-19.

The CDR3 sequence: CASSLDTGTGLYNEQFF. Here the CDR3 DNA reads TGTGCCAGCAGCTTAGACACCGGGACAGGGTTATACAATGAGCAGTTCTTC. The genes are TRBV7-2 and TRBJ2-1; 9 nucleotides align to TRBD1. This CDR3 has 17 amino acids. Germline V CDR1 and CDR2: SGHTA, FQGNSA. The V segment lost 1 base and the J segment 4 bases; nucleotides outside the gene matches: 8.